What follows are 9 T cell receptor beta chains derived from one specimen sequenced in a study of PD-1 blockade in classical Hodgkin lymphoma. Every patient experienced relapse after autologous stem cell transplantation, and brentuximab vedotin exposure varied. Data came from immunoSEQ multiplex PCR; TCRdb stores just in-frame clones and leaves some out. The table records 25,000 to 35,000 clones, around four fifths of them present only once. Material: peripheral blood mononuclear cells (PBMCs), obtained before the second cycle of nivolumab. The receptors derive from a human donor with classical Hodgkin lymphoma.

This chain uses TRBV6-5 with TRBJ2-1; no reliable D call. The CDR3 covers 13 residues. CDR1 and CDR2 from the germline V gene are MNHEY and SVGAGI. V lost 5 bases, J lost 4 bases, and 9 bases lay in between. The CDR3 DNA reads TGTGCCAGCAGTCCCGAGTCATACAATGAGCAGTTCTTC. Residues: CASSPESYNEQFF.

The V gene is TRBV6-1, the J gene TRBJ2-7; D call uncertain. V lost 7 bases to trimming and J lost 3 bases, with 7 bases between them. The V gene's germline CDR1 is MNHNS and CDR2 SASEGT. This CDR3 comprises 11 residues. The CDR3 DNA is TGTGCCAGCACACAAAACTACGAGCAGTACGTC. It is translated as CASTQNYEQYV.

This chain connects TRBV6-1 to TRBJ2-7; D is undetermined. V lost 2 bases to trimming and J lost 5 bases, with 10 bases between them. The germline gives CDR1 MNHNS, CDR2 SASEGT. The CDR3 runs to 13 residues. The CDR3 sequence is CASSEPALHEQYF. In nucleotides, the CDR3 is TGTGCCAGCAGTGAACCGGCACTCCACGAGCAGTACTTC.

The CDR3 is CAISDSAGTVNYGYTF. Here the CDR3 DNA reads TGTGCCATCAGTGACTCGGCGGGGACGGTTAACTATGGCTACACCTTC. The chain combines TRBV10-3 with TRBJ1-2; maybe TRBD1 (5 bases). The V end lost 3 bases, the J end lost 1 base, and 15 bases lay between the germline ends. Germline V CDR1 and CDR2: ENHRY, SYGVKD. The length of the CDR3 is 16 residues.

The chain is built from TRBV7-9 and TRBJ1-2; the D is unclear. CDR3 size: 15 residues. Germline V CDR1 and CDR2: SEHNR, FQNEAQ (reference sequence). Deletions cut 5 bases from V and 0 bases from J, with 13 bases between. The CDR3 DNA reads TGTGCCAGCAGCCCCGCGAGTAGATCTAACTATGGCTACACCTTC. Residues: CASSPASRSNYGYTF.

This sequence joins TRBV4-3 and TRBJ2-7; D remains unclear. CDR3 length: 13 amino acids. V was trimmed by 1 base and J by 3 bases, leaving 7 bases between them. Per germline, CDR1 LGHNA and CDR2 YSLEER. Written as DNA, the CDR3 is TGCGCCAGCAGCCAAGCCGCAGGCTACGAGCAGTACTTC. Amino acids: CASSQAAGYEQYF.

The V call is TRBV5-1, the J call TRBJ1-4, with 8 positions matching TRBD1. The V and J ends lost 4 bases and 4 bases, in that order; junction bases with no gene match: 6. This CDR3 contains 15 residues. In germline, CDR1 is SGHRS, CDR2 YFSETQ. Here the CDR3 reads CASSRATGVNEKLFF. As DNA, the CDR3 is TGCGCCAGCAGCCGAGCGACAGGGGTTAATGAAAAACTGTTTTTT.

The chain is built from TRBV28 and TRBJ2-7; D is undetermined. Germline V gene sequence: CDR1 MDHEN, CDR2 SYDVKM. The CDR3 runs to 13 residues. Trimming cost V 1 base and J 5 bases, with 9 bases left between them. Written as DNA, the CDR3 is TGTGCCAGCAGTTTATCTGGGTCCCACGAGCAGTACTTC. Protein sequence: CASSLSGSHEQYF.

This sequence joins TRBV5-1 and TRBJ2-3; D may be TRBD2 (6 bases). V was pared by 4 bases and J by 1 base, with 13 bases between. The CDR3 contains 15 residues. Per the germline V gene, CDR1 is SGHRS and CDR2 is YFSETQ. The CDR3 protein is CASSIGSRGTDTQYF. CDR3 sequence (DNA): TGCGCCAGCAGCATCGGGAGTCGGGGCACAGATACGCAGTATTTT.